Sequencing of this TCR beta chain was carried out in a study of CD8 T cells in ankylosing spondylitis. General study points: Blood from ankylosing spondylitis patients appeared to carry a characteristic roughly 8-variant TCR beta motif.

The germline V gene encodes CDR1 MNHNY and CDR2 SVGAGI (reference sequence). V was pared by 11 bases and J by 7 bases, with 15 bases between. The CDR3 loop spans 13 amino acids. TCRdb called the 5' RACE reads again in MiXCR, with one record for every CDR3 protein. This sample carries some 840,000 distinct CDR3 sequences, about 11% of them seen once, and the ten largest clones take approximately 0.46%. Concerning this clonotype itself: Its antigen is unknown.

The sequencing sample was made of blood, either unsorted or a sorted T cell fraction (not recorded which). The clonotype was recovered from a male donor with ankylosing spondylitis. The V and J genes are TRBV6-6 and TRBJ1-6; possibly TRBD1 for D (5 bases). CDR3: CAGRETANSPLHF. Here the CDR3 DNA reads TGTGCCGGGAGAGAGACAGCAAATTCACCCCTCCACTTT.